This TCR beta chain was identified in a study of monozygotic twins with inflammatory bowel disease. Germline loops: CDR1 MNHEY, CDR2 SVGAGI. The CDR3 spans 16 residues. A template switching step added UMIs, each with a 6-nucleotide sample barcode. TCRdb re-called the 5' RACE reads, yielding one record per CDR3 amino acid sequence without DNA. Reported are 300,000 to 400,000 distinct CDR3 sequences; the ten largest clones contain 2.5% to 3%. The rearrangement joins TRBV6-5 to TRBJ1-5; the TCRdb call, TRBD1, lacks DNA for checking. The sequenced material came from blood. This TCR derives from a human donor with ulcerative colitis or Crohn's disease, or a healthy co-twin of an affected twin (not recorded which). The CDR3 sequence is CASSSGGWGGNQPQHF.